The present TCR beta chain was sequenced within a study of T cells in Graves' hyperthyroidism and ophthalmopathy. Overall study results and limits: Separating ophthalmopathy from stable hyperthyroidism was achieved by a 13 V-J model. Most clonotypes expanded in the thyroid (above 0.001) were also present in blood.

Researchers barred patients who had uncontrolled infection, other autoimmune disease, pregnancy or lactation. The authors obtained PBMCs from over 7.5 ml of fresh peripheral blood. This CDR3 has 15 amino acids. CDR1 is DFQATT and CDR2 is SNEGSKA in the germline V gene (reference sequence). The V gene lost 3 bases and the J gene lost 3 bases, with 12 bases spanning the gap. Amplification of TCR beta CDR3 regions used RNA as the template. With the HTBI primer set, the TCR CDR3 went through a first round of RT-PCR. In TCRdb, the multiplex PCR reads were re-called with MiXCR into one record per CDR3 protein. The sample has under 200,000 distinct CDR3 sequences; about 9.4% are singletons. The sample holds a few counts of this clonotype. Its antigen remains unknown.

The receptor's source is a woman younger than 30 with Graves' hyperthyroidism that later progressed to Graves' ophthalmopathy. The sequencing sample was made of blood. This chain uses TRBV20-1 with TRBJ1-6; D is undetermined. The CDR3 DNA reads as TGCAGTGCTAGTAGGGTCCCAGACTATAATTCACCCCTCCACTTT. Protein: CSASRVPDYNSPLHF.